A single sample is the source of the 22 T cell receptor beta chains below, sequenced in a study of immune cell composition in non-small cell lung cancer. Assay: immunoSEQ multiplex PCR; the TCRdb copy retains only in-frame clones and omits some. This sample has under 6,500 clones, with around two thirds found just once. Normal lung was sampled as far from the tumour as possible, at least 3 cm. The sequencing sample was made of non-adjacent lung tissue. The receptors come from a human donor with non-small cell lung cancer.

The chain is built from TRBV2 and TRBJ1-1; 7 bases are shared with TRBD1. The germline CDR1 and CDR2 sequences are SNHLY and FYNNEI. The CDR3 runs to 14 residues. V lost 7 bases to trimming and J lost 6 bases; unmatched junction nucleotides: 11. The CDR3 nucleotides read TGTGCCAGCAAAGAATCGGACAGGCTAGCTGAAGCTTTCTTT. Amino acid sequence: CASKESDRLAEAFF.

This clone was seen once. The rearrangement uses TRBV5-4 and TRBJ2-7, with 11 bases aligning to TRBD1. Germline trimming cut 8 bases from V and 2 bases from J; bases unmatched to any gene: 6. Germline CDR1 SGHNT, CDR2 YYREEE (reference sequence). The CDR3 extends over 14 amino acids. The CDR3 is CASSPGQGAYEQYF. Written as DNA, the CDR3 is TGTGCCAGTTCTCCGGGACAGGGGGCCTACGAGCAGTACTTC.

Sample share makes this clone large (0.1 to 1%). The chain links TRBV28 to TRBJ1-1, with D possibly being TRBD1 (6 bases). The germline gives CDR1 MDHEN, CDR2 SYDVKM. Trimming pared 2 bases from V and 1 base from J, leaving 11 bases between. The CDR3 has 15 amino acids. The CDR3 DNA sequence: TGTGCCAGCAGTTTAGCCCCGGACAGGAACACTGAAGCTTTCTTT. Translating it yields CASSLAPDRNTEAFF.

The V call is TRBV27, the J call TRBJ1-6; no definite D call. The CDR3 runs 13 residues. The ends were cut back, 5 bases at V and 7 bases at J, with 9 bases in the middle. Looked up from germline, CDR1 is MNHEY and CDR2 is SMNVEV (reference sequence). As DNA, the CDR3 is TGTGCCAGCAGTAACCCACGGAATTCACCCCTCCACTTT. Protein sequence: CASSNPRNSPLHF.

This clone came up a few times. This rearrangement joins TRBV13 to TRBJ1-1, with D tentatively TRBD1 (5 bases). Germline-derived CDR1 and CDR2 are PRHDT and FYEKMQ (reference sequence). With 2 bases removed from V and 6 bases from J, the gap between germline ends came to 19 bases. The CDR3 spans 16 residues. The CDR3 DNA sequence: TGTGCCAGCAGCTTAACGCAGGGAGGGTGGTTGTCTGAAGCTTTCTTT. This translates into CASSLTQGGWLSEAFF.

The chain carries TRBV2 and TRBJ1-5; D is possibly TRBD1 (6 bases). Between the trimmed V and J ends, which lost 3 bases and 3 bases, there was a span of 12 bases. In germline, CDR1 is SNHLY, CDR2 FYNNEI. The CDR3 has 15 amino acids. In DNA form, the CDR3 reads TGTGCCAGCAGTGACGGGACACTGTACAATCAGCCCCAGCATTTT. It yields the protein CASSDGTLYNQPQHF.

The V gene is TRBV5-1, the J gene TRBJ2-1; 10 nucleotides agree with TRBD1. V trimming: 2 bases; J trimming: 8 bases; junction bases outside the gene matches: 4. The CDR3 covers 14 residues. CDR1 is SGHRS, CDR2 YFSETQ, per germline. The CDR3 nucleotides are TGCGCCAGCAGCTTATGGACAGGGGGGGATGAGCAGTTCTTC. Translating it yields CASSLWTGGDEQFF.

The count of this clone is one. The chain is built from TRBV7-8 and TRBJ1-3; a possible D gene is TRBD1 (6 bases). The CDR3 extends over 15 amino acids. The V and J ends lost 5 bases and 2 bases respectively, with 13 bases between them. The germline gives CDR1 SGHVS, CDR2 FQNEAQ. Written as DNA, the CDR3 is TGTGCCAGCAGCCTATTGACAGGACCTGGAAACACCATATATTTT. Its translation: CASSLLTGPGNTIYF.

Worth noting for this clone: The same CDR3 arises from other DNA sequences in this sample as well. The chain uses TRBV7-9 and TRBJ1-1, with D perhaps matching TRBD1 (5 bases). The CDR3 spans 14 residues. Germline values: CDR1 SEHNR, CDR2 FQNEAQ (reference sequence). The V end was cut by 8 bases, the J end by 1 base, with 14 bases between. The DNA of the CDR3 is TGTGCCAGCTTCCTAGGGGTTGCGAACACTGAAGCTTTCTTT. The encoded protein is CASFLGVANTEAFF.

The chain joins TRBV29-1 to TRBJ2-2; TRBD2 matches at 7 bases. The germline V gene encodes CDR1 SQVTM and CDR2 ANQGSEA. This CDR3 has 12 residues. V lost 4 bases, J lost 6 bases, and 2 bases stayed unmatched. In DNA, the CDR3 is TGCAGCGTTGGGGGGGGGTCCGGGGAGCTGTTTTTT. It translates to CSVGGGSGELFF.

The chain joins TRBV18 to TRBJ1-1; tentatively, D is TRBD1 (6 bases). V was trimmed by 4 bases and J by 3 bases, leaving 9 bases between them. The CDR3 sequence is 13 residues long. From germline, CDR1 is KGHSH and CDR2 LQKENI. The CDR3 region is CASSLQGHTEAFF. In DNA form, the CDR3 reads TGTGCCAGCTCACTGCAGGGGCACACTGAAGCTTTCTTT.

J is TRBJ2-5 and V is TRBV7-2; 10 bases line up with TRBD2. The CDR3 is 16 residues long. Germline V gives CDR1 SGHTA, CDR2 FQGNSA. After removal of 1 base from V and 4 bases from J, the junction contained 6 bases not matched to a gene. This CDR3 is CASSLGQRGGRETQYF. The CDR3 coding sequence is TGTGCCAGCAGCTTAGGGCAGCGGGGGGGCAGAGAGACCCAGTACTTC.

The rearrangement joins TRBV5-4 to TRBJ1-2, with 9 bases identical to TRBD1. This CDR3 has 15 residues. CDR1 and CDR2 from the germline V gene are SGHNT and YYREEE (reference sequence). V trimming: 1 base; J trimming: 5 bases; junction bases outside the gene matches: 6. The CDR3 bases are TGTGCCAGCAGCTTGTCACAGGGGGCGCGATATGGCTACACCTTC. Translated, it gives CASSLSQGARYGYTF.

CDR3: CASSAGVNTEAFF. The CDR3 DNA follows: TGTGCCAGCAGTGCAGGGGTGAACACTGAAGCTTTCTTT. The rearrangement joins TRBV2 to TRBJ1-1; possible D gene TRBD1, 6 bases. Germline V gene lookup returns CDR1 SNHLY and CDR2 FYNNEI. Trimming left V 4 bases short and J 0 bases short, with 6 bases between. The CDR3 loop spans 13 amino acids.

The rearrangement uses TRBV4-3 and TRBJ1-1; D might be TRBD1 (5 bases). V gave up 1 base and J gave up 2 bases, with 20 bases separating them. The CDR3 length is 18 residues. CDR1 and CDR2 (germline): LGHNA, YSLEER. CDR3 amino acids: CASSQGAGQRWANTEAFF. CDR3 coding DNA: TGCGCCAGCAGCCAAGGGGCAGGGCAGAGGTGGGCCAACACTGAAGCTTTCTTT.

The rearrangement links TRBV18 to TRBJ1-2; 7 nucleotides align to TRBD1. The CDR3 runs to 16 residues. Germline V gives CDR1 KGHSH, CDR2 LQKENI. Losses at the gene ends were 1 base for V and 2 bases for J; bases not matched to a gene: 7. The CDR3 protein is CASSPQGTEGNYGYTF. The CDR3 region has the DNA TGTGCCAGCTCACCACAGGGGACAGAGGGAAACTATGGCTACACCTTC.

The chain links TRBV28 to TRBJ2-5; TRBD2 aligns across 8 bases. The J segment lost 0 bases and the V segment lost 5 bases, leaving 8 bases of the junction unmatched. The CDR3 spans 16 residues. Germline V CDR1 and CDR2: MDHEN, SYDVKM. This CDR3 reads CASSKRGFRYQETQYF. The CDR3 DNA reads TGTGCCAGCAGTAAGCGGGGGTTTCGGTACCAAGAGACCCAGTACTTC. The whole variable domain, remainder taken from reference TRBV28 and TRBJ2-5, is DVKVTQSSRYLVKRTGEKVFLECVQDMDHENMFWYRQDPGLGLRLIYFSYDVKMKEKGDIPEGYSVSREKKERFSLILESASTNQTSMYLCASSKRGFRYQETQYFGPGTRLLVL.

This chain uses TRBV5-4 with TRBJ2-1; TRBD1 might be the D (6 bases). This CDR3 spans 14 amino acids. Germline V gives CDR1 SGHNT, CDR2 YYREEE (reference sequence). The V and J ends lost 3 bases and 14 bases respectively, with 21 bases between them. CDR3: CASSYSGVGYDEFF. The CDR3, as DNA: TGTGCCAGCAGCTACTCAGGGGTTGGATATGATGAGTTCTTC.

This clone showed up just a few times. V usage is TRBV4-2 and J usage is TRBJ2-7; 7 positions match TRBD1. CDR1 LGHNA and CDR2 YNFKEQ come from the germline V gene. There are 15 residues in the CDR3. Trimming took 0 bases from V and 5 from J; bases not matched to a gene: 7. This CDR3 reads CASSQDSKTGHEQYF. The CDR3 coding sequence is TGTGCCAGCAGCCAAGATTCCAAGACAGGGCACGAGCAGTACTTC.

The rearrangement links TRBV7-2 to TRBJ2-1; 9 bases are a match to TRBD1. CDR1 and CDR2 (germline): SGHTA, FQGNSA. The CDR3 length is 15 residues. V lost 5 bases to trimming and J lost 7 bases; unmatched junction nucleotides: 9. CDR3: CASSNRGQGGNEQFF. The CDR3 DNA reads TGTGCCAGCAGCAACAGGGGACAGGGTGGTAATGAGCAGTTCTTC. Looking up the rest from reference TRBV7-2 and TRBJ2-1 gives the full variable domain: GAGVSQSPSNKVTEKGKDVELRCDPISGHTALYWYRQSLGQGLEFLIYFQGNSAPDKSGLPSDRFSAERTGGSVSTLTIQRTQQEDSAVYLCASSNRGQGGNEQFFGPGTRLTVL.

J is TRBJ2-1 and V is TRBV6-1, with 8 positions matching TRBD1. The germline CDR1 and CDR2 sequences are MNHNS and SASEGT. The CDR3 runs 15 residues. V lost 1 base and J lost 1; bases outside the gene matches: 0. CDR3 in amino acids: CASSEGQGSYNEQFF. For the CDR3, the DNA is TGTGCCAGCAGTGAAGGACAGGGGTCCTACAATGAGCAGTTCTTC.

V and J are TRBV7-8 and TRBJ2-6, with 11 nucleotides matching TRBD2. CDR1 and CDR2 (germline): SGHVS, FQNEAQ. With 5 bases clipped from V and 0 bases from J, the junction kept 6 bases outside the gene matches. The CDR3 has 18 amino acids. The CDR3 loop is CASSRRLAGNSGANVLTF. The CDR3 nucleotides are TGTGCCAGCAGCCGCAGACTAGCGGGGAACTCTGGGGCCAACGTCCTGACTTTC.